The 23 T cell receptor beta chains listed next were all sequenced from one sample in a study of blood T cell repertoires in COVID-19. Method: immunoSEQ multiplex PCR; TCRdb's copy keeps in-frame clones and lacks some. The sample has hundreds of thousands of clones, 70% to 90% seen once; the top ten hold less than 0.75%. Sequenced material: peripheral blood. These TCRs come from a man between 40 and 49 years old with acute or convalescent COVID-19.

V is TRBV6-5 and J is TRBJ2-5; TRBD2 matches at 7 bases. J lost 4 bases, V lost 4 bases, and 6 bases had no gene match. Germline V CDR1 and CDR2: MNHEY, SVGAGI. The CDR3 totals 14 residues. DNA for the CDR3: TGTGCCAGCAGTTTCGGACTAGACGGAGAGACCCAGTACTTC. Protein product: CASSFGLDGETQYF.

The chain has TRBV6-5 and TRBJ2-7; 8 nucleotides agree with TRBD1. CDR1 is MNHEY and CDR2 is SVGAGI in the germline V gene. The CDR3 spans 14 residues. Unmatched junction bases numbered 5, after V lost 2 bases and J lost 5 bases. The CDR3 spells CASSYGQGVDEQYF. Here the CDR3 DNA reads TGTGCCAGCAGTTACGGACAGGGCGTAGACGAGCAGTACTTC.

The CDR3 region has the DNA TGTGCCACCCGGACAGGTACGAACTATGGCTACACCTTC. Translated, it gives CATRTGTNYGYTF. The chain carries TRBV7-9 and TRBJ1-2; 7 bases align to TRBD1. J gave up 2 bases and V 10 bases, and 7 bases lay outside the gene matches. Germline V gene data show CDR1 as SEHNR and CDR2 as FQNEAQ (reference sequence). CDR3 length equals 13 residues.

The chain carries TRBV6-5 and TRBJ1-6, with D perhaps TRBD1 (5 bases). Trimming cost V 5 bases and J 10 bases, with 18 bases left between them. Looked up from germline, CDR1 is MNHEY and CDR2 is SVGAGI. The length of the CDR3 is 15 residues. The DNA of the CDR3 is TGTGCCAGCAGTCTCCTGGGGGGGGAAACATCACCCCTCCACTTT. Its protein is CASSLLGGETSPLHF.

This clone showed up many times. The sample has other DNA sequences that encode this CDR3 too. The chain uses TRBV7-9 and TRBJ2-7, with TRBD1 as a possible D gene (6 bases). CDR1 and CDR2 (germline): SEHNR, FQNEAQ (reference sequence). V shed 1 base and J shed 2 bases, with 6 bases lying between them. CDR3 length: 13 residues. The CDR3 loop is CASSLGTAYEQYF. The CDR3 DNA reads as TGTGCCAGCAGCTTAGGGACAGCCTACGAGCAGTACTTC.

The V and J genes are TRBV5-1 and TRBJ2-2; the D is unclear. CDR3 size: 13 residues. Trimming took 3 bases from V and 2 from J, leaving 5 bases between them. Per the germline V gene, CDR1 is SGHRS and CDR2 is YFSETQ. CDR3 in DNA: TGCGCCAGCAGCTCCCGTAACACCGGGGAGCTGTTTTTT. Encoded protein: CASSSRNTGELFF.

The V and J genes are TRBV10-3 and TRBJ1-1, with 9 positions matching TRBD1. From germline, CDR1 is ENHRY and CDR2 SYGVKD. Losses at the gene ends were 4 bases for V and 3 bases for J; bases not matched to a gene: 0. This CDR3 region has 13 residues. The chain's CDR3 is CAISGQGDTEAFF. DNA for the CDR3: TGTGCCATCAGTGGACAGGGGGACACTGAAGCTTTCTTT.

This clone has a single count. CDR3 nucleotides: TGCGCCAGACGACCGGGACACCAGAACACTGAAGCTTTCTTT. Its protein product is CARRPGHQNTEAFF. This rearrangement joins TRBV10-2 to TRBJ1-1; D may be TRBD1 (6 bases). The CDR3 totals 14 residues. CDR1 is WSHSY, CDR2 SAAADI, per germline. Trimming cost V 9 bases and J 1 base, with 15 bases left between them.

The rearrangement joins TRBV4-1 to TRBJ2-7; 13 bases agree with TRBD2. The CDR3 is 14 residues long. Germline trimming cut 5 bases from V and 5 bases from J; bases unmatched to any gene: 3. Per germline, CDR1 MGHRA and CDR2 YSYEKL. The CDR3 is CASSYGTSGNEQYF. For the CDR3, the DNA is TGCGCCAGCAGCTACGGGACTAGCGGGAACGAGCAGTACTTC.

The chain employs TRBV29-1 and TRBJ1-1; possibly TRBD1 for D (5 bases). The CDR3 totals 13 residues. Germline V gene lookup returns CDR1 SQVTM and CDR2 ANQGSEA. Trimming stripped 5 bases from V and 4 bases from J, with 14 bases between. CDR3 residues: CSVRRGIGTEAFF. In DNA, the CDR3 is TGCAGCGTTCGTCGGGGGATCGGCACTGAAGCTTTCTTT.

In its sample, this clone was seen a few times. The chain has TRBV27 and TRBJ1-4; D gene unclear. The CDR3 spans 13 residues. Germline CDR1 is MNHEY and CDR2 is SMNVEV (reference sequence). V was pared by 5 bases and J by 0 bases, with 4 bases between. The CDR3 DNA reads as TGTGCCAGCAGTCCTTCAACTAATGAAAAACTGTTTTTT. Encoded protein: CASSPSTNEKLFF.

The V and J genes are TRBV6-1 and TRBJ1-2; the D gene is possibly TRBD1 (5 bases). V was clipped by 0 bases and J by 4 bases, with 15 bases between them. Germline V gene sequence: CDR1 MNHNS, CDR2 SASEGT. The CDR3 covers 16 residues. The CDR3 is CASSEAGVREGYGYTF. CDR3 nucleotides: TGTGCCAGCAGTGAAGCAGGGGTCAGGGAAGGCTATGGCTACACCTTC.

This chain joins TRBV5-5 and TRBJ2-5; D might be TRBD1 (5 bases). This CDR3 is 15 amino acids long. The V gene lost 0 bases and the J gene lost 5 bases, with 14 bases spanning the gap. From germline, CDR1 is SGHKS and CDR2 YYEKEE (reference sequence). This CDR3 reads CASSLGGNLGETQYF. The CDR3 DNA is TGTGCCAGCAGCTTGGGGGGCAACTTGGGGGAGACCCAGTACTTC.

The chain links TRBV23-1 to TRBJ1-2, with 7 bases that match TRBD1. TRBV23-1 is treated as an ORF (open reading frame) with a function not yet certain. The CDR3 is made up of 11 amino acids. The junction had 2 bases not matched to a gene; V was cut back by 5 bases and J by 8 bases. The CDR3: CASSTGVGYTF. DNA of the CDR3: TGCGCCAGCAGTACAGGGGTCGGCTACACCTTC.

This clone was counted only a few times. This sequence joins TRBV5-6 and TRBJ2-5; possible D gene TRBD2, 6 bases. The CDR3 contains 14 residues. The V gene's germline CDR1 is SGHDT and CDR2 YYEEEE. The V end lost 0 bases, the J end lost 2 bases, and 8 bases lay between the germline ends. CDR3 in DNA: TGTGCCAGCAGCTTGGGCGGGGATCAAGAGACCCAGTACTTC. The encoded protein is CASSLGGDQETQYF. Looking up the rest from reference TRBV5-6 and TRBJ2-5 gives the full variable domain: DAGVTQSPTHLIKTRGQQVTLRCSPKSGHDTVSWYQQALGQGPQFIFQYYEEEERQRGNFPDRFSGHQFPNYSSELNVNALLLGDSALYLCASSLGGDQETQYFGPGTRLLVL.

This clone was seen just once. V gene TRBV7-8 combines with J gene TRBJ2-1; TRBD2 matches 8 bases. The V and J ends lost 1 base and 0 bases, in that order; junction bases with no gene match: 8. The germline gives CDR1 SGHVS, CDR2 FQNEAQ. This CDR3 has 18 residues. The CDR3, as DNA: TGTGCCAGCAGCTTAGGACTAGCGCCACTAAGCTCCTACAATGAGCAGTTCTTC. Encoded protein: CASSLGLAPLSSYNEQFF.

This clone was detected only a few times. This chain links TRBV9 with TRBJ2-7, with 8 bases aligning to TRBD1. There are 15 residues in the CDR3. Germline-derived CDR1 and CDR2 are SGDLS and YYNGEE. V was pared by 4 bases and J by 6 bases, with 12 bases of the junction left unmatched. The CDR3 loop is CASSSSGTGPSEQYF. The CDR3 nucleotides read TGTGCCAGCAGCTCCTCCGGGACAGGACCCAGCGAGCAGTACTTC.

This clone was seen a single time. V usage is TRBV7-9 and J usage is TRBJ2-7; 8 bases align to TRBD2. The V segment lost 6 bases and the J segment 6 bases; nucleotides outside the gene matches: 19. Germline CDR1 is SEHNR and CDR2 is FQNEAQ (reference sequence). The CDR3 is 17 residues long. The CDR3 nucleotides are TGTGCCAGCAGGGACACTGGTGTCGCGGGAGGCCGGGGCGAGCAGTACTTC. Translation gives CASRDTGVAGGRGEQYF.

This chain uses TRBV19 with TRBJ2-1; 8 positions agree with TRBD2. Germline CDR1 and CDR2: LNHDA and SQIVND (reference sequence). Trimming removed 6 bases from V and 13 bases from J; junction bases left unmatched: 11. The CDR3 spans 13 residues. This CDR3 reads CASSHPRTSFQFF. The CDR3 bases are TGTGCCAGTAGCCACCCACGGACTAGCTTCCAGTTCTTC.

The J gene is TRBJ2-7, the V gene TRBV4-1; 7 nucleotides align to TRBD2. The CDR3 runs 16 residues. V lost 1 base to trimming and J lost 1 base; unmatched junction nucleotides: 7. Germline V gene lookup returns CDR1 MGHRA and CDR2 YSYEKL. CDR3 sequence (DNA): TGCGCCAGCAGCCAAGGTCCGGGCGGGGGATCCTACGAGCAGTACTTC. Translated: CASSQGPGGGSYEQYF.

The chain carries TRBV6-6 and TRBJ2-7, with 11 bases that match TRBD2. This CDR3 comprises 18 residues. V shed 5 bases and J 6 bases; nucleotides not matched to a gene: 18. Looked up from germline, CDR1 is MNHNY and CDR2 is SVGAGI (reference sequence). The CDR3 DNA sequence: TGTGCCAGCAGTCCCGGACTAGCGGGCGCTCAATGGGGGGGCGAGCAGTACTTC. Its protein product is CASSPGLAGAQWGGEQYF.

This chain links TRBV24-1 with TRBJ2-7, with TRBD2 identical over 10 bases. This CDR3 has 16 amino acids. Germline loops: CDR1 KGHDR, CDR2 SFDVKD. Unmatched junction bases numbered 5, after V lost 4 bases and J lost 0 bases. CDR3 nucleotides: TGTGCCACCAGTGACCCCAAGCGGGAGGGCTCCTACGAGCAGTACTTC. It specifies CATSDPKREGSYEQYF.

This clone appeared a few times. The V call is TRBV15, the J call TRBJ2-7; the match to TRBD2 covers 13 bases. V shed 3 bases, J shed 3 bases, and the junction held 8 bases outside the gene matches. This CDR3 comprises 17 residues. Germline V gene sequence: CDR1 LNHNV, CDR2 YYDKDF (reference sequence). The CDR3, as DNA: TGTGCCACCAGCAGGACCAGAGGGACTAGCGGGGACTACGAGCAGTACTTC. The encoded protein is CATSRTRGTSGDYEQYF.